The 25 T cell receptor beta chains reported below all come from one sample, sequenced in a study of CD8+CD57+ T cells in acquired aplastic anemia. All patients picked for sequencing had shown, by flow cytometry, an expansion of CD8+CD57+ cells. The TCR beta profiling, which covered VDJ combination and CDR3 sequence, was carried out using genomic DNA as the template. TCRdb redid the calling of the reads with MiXCR, one entry per CDR3 protein. Counted here are around 120,000 distinct CDR3 sequences, over 30% occurring once; the ten biggest clones make up 2.6%. Sequenced: sorted CD4+, CD8+, or CD8+CD57+ T cells (not recorded which) from PBMCs. The receptors come from a human donor with aplastic anemia.

Many counts were recorded for this clonotype. J is TRBJ2-2 and V is TRBV11-2; 7 bases are shared with TRBD1. The CDR3 contains 14 residues. CDR1 SGHAT and CDR2 FQNNGV come from the germline V gene. V shed 4 bases and J 7 bases; nucleotides not matched to a gene: 6. CDR3: CASSSDRVVGELFF. The CDR3, as DNA: TGTGCCAGCAGCTCCGACAGGGTGGTCGGGGAGCTGTTTTTT.

The genes are TRBV3-1 and TRBJ1-1; D remains ambiguous. Germline V lookup: CDR1 LGHDT, CDR2 YNNKEL (reference sequence). The V end was cut by 6 bases, the J end by 0 bases, with 11 bases between. The CDR3 length is 14 residues. CDR3 protein: CASRPGRMNTEAFF. CDR3 coding DNA: TGTGCCAGCAGACCCGGACGGATGAACACTGAAGCTTTCTTT.

In its sample, this clonotype was seen many times. This rearrangement joins TRBV20-1 to TRBJ1-5; perhaps TRBD1 as D (5 bases). This CDR3 is 13 amino acids long. Trimming stripped 0 bases from V and 3 bases from J, with 6 bases between. Germline V CDR1 and CDR2: DFQATT, SNEGSKA (reference sequence). The CDR3 reads CSARETVNQPQHF. CDR3 in DNA: TGCAGTGCTAGAGAGACAGTCAATCAGCCCCAGCATTTT.

At least ten counts were recorded for this clonotype. The rearrangement uses TRBV2 and TRBJ1-2, with 8 bases that match TRBD1. This CDR3 has 13 amino acids. CDR1 is SNHLY, CDR2 FYNNEI, per germline. Trimming cost V 8 bases and J 8 bases; bases outside gene matches: 10. CDR3 in DNA: TGTGCCAGCGGAGCAGGGGGCATAGAGGGCTACACCTTC. Protein sequence: CASGAGGIEGYTF. The variable domain in full, with the rest retrieved from reference TRBV2 and TRBJ1-2, is EPEVTQTPSHQVTQMGQEVILRCVPISNHLYFYWYRQILGQKVEFLVSFYNNEISEKSEIFDDQFSVERPDGSNFTLKIRSTKLEDSAMYFCASGAGGIEGYTFGSGTRLTVV.

Worth noting for this clonotype: A read error is possible here, since a much larger clone lies one base away. Likely a read error: the CDR3 ends without its conserved phenylalanine or tryptophan. J is TRBJ2-7 and V is TRBV5-8, with 8 positions matching TRBD1. Germline CDR1 reads SGHTS; CDR2 reads YDEGEE. The CDR3 extends over 16 amino acids. J gave up 6 bases and V 6 bases, and 17 bases lay outside the gene matches. CDR3 region: CASTDGQGVFFSEQYL. The CDR3 DNA sequence: TGTGCCAGCACCGACGGACAGGGAGTATTTTTTAGCGAGCAGTACTTA.

The sample holds many counts of this clonotype. The V gene is TRBV19, the J gene TRBJ2-2; the match to TRBD1 covers 7 bases. Looked up from germline, CDR1 is LNHDA and CDR2 is SQIVND (reference sequence). The J segment lost 0 bases and the V segment lost 7 bases, leaving 2 bases of the junction unmatched. This CDR3 contains 14 residues. The CDR3 loop is CASIGQANTGELFF. In DNA, the CDR3 is TGTGCCAGTATTGGACAGGCGAACACCGGGGAGCTGTTTTTT.

The V call is TRBV6-1, the J call TRBJ2-7; D remains ambiguous. This CDR3 comprises 11 residues. Germline assignment: CDR1 MNHNS and CDR2 SASEGT. The V and J ends lost 7 bases and 1 base respectively, with 5 bases between them. The CDR3 DNA is TGTGCCAGCATGATATCCTACGAGCAGTACTTC. This codes for CASMISYEQYF.

This clonotype was observed many times. The chain carries TRBV7-8 and TRBJ1-5, with 11 positions matching TRBD1. Losses at the gene ends were 4 bases for V and 5 bases for J; bases not matched to a gene: 4. This CDR3 has 15 amino acids. In germline, CDR1 is SGHVS, CDR2 FQNEAQ. CDR3 nucleotides: TGTGCCAGCAGCTCCCGGACAGGGGGCGATCAGCCCCAGCATTTT. This gives the protein CASSSRTGGDQPQHF.

This clonotype was found many times. The rearrangement uses TRBV29-1 and TRBJ1-5, with 8 bases identical to TRBD1. This CDR3 comprises 13 residues. V gave up 3 bases and J gave up 7 bases; unmatched junction bases: 5. The germline V gene has CDR1 SQVTM and CDR2 ANQGSEA. The CDR3 DNA reads as TGCAGCGTTGAGTCAGGGGGCGGCCAGCCCCAGCATTTT. It specifies CSVESGGGQPQHF.

This clonotype came up many times. The V call is TRBV11-2, the J call TRBJ2-3, with 9 bases that match TRBD1. The CDR3 is made up of 17 amino acids. The germline CDR1 and CDR2 sequences are SGHAT and FQNNGV. Germline trimming cut 5 bases from V and 2 bases from J; bases unmatched to any gene: 11. CDR3 nucleotide sequence: TGTGCCAGCAGCACATATACAGGGGGCAGCCCCACAGATACGCAGTATTTT. Residues: CASSTYTGGSPTDTQYF.

J is TRBJ2-7 and V is TRBV9; D is unclear. Trimming cost V 0 bases and J 1 base, with 5 bases left between them. Germline assignment: CDR1 SGDLS and CDR2 YYNGEE. The CDR3 spans 13 residues. This CDR3 reads CASSVASSYEQYF. The CDR3, as DNA: TGTGCCAGCAGCGTAGCCAGTTCCTACGAGCAGTACTTC.

The V and J genes are TRBV19 and TRBJ1-6, with 9 bases lining up with TRBD1. This CDR3 comprises 14 residues. The junction had 8 bases not matched to a gene; V was cut back by 7 bases and J by 10 bases. Germline V gene data show CDR1 as LNHDA and CDR2 as SQIVND (reference sequence). The CDR3 here is CASTHRDRDSPLHF. CDR3 nucleotides: TGTGCCAGTACCCACCGGGACAGGGACTCACCCCTCCACTTT.

Ten or more counts support this clonotype. This sequence joins TRBV20-1 and TRBJ2-7, with 10 bases identical to TRBD1. Germline CDR1 and CDR2: DFQATT and SNEGSKA (reference sequence). V lost 4 bases and J lost 7; bases outside the gene matches: 10. The CDR3 spans 14 residues. The CDR3 DNA reads as TGCAGTGCTATCCCGGGACAGGGGAGTAGGGAGCAGTACTTC. This encodes CSAIPGQGSREQYF.

This clonotype was detected a few times. Since a much larger clone is just one base distant, this may be a read error. Given the absence of the conserved phenylalanine or tryptophan at the CDR3 end, a read error is likely. The V and J genes are TRBV6-1 and TRBJ2-6; tentatively, D is TRBD1 (6 bases). Trimming removed 0 bases from V and 5 bases from J, with 11 bases in between. This CDR3 has 16 amino acids. CDR1 is MNHNS, CDR2 SASEGT, per germline. CDR3 sequence reads: CASSEATDRWANVLTL. CDR3 coding DNA: TGTGCCAGCAGTGAAGCAACAGACAGGTGGGCCAACGTCCTGACTCTC.

The DNA for the CDR3 is TGTGCCAGCAGCGTAGCAGACGGGAGCTCTGGAAACACCATATATTTT. Translating gives CASSVADGSSGNTIYF. The chain is built from TRBV9 and TRBJ1-3; no clear D. Germline V gene lookup returns CDR1 SGDLS and CDR2 YYNGEE. The V and J ends lost 0 bases and 0 bases respectively, with 10 bases between them. The CDR3 length is 16 residues.

This clonotype was counted many times. The chain is built from TRBV7-2 and TRBJ2-3, with a possible D match to TRBD1 (5 bases). The CDR3 is 16 residues long. V shed 5 bases and J shed 7 bases, with 22 bases lying between them. Germline V gene lookup returns CDR1 SGHTA and CDR2 FQGNSA. The CDR3 DNA follows: TGTGCCAGCAGCCCAAGACAGAGTACTGCGGCGAATACGCAGTATTTT. Residues: CASSPRQSTAANTQYF.

This clonotype was detected ten times or more. The chain has TRBV2 and TRBJ1-2, with D unclear. Trimming stripped 9 bases from V and 0 bases from J, with 11 bases between. The CDR3 extends over 13 amino acids. Germline V CDR1 and CDR2: SNHLY, FYNNEI. The CDR3 loop reads CASSYRANYGYTF. The CDR3 DNA follows: TGTGCCAGTTCCTACAGAGCTAACTATGGCTACACCTTC.

In its sample, this clonotype was seen a few times. The chain uses TRBV3-1 and TRBJ1-5; D is undetermined. Looked up from germline, CDR1 is LGHDT and CDR2 is YNNKEL (reference sequence). Between the trimmed V and J ends, which lost 1 base and 7 bases, there was a span of 8 bases. The CDR3 covers 13 residues. The CDR3 nucleotides read TGTGCCAGCAGCCAAGGACATCGACAGCCCCAGCATTTT. This codes for CASSQGHRQPQHF. The full variable domain, completed using reference TRBV3-1 and TRBJ1-5, is DTAVSQTPKYLVTQMGNDKSIKCEQNLGHDTMYWYKQDSKKFLKIMFSYNNKELIINETVPNRFSPKSPDKAHLNLHINSLELGDSAVYFCASSQGHRQPQHFGDGTRLSIL.

This clonotype was observed a single time. The V and J genes are TRBV2 and TRBJ2-1, with 10 nucleotides matching TRBD2. This CDR3 has 13 amino acids. Germline-derived CDR1 and CDR2 are SNHLY and FYNNEI. The trim removed 4 bases at V and 9 bases at J, leaving 3 bases unmatched. The CDR3 nucleotides read TGTGCCAGCAGTGGCGGACTAGCGGCTGAGCAGTTCTTC. Protein product: CASSGGLAAEQFF.

Only a few counts were recorded for this clonotype. The chain employs TRBV28 and TRBJ2-7; a weak D match, TRBD2 (7 bases). CDR3 length equals 15 residues. The V and J ends lost 1 base and 3 bases respectively, with 13 bases between them. Germline V CDR1 and CDR2: MDHEN, SYDVKM. The CDR3 DNA reads TGTGCCAGCAGTTTATCGAGGGGGGGGGTCTACGAGCAGTACTTC. Translating gives CASSLSRGGVYEQYF. Complete variable domain (other parts from reference TRBV28 and TRBJ2-7): DVKVTQSSRYLVKRTGEKVFLECVQDMDHENMFWYRQDPGLGLRLIYFSYDVKMKEKGDIPEGYSVSREKKERFSLILESASTNQTSMYLCASSLSRGGVYEQYFGPGTRLTVT.

This chain connects TRBV19 to TRBJ2-7, with D tentatively TRBD1 (5 bases). CDR1 is LNHDA, CDR2 SQIVND, per germline (reference sequence). The CDR3 has 11 residues. Trimming cost V 7 bases and J 5 bases, with 9 bases left between them. The CDR3 coding sequence is TGTGCCAGTACCCCAGGGAACGAGCAGTACGTC. Protein product: CASTPGNEQYV.

This clonotype has at least ten counts. The CDR3 DNA reads as TGTGCCACTAAGGGGGGGGGGGCCTACAATGAGCAGTTCTTC. The encoded protein is CATKGGGAYNEQFF. J is TRBJ2-1 and V is TRBV25-1, with D perhaps TRBD2 (7 bases). The CDR3 runs 14 residues. The ends were cut back, 10 bases at V and 2 bases at J, with 15 bases in the middle. Germline V gene data show CDR1 as MGHDK and CDR2 as SYGVNS.

This clonotype was observed many times. This chain uses TRBV5-5 with TRBJ2-3, with D tentatively TRBD2 (6 bases). CDR3 length equals 15 residues. Germline V gene lookup returns CDR1 SGHKS and CDR2 YYEKEE (reference sequence). Trimming took off 0 bases at V and 6 bases at J, with 14 bases between the two ends. CDR3 sequence (DNA): TGTGCCAGCAGCTTGGCGGGGGAAGTTAGGGATACGCAGTATTTT. It encodes CASSLAGEVRDTQYF.

The chain recombines TRBV5-1 with TRBJ1-3; 9 bases map to TRBD1. Germline CDR1 reads SGHRS; CDR2 reads YFSETQ. V gave up 0 bases and J gave up 3 bases; unmatched junction bases: 1. The CDR3 has 15 residues. The chain's CDR3 is CASSLGDRDGNTIYF. CDR3 sequence (DNA): TGCGCCAGCAGCTTGGGGGACAGGGATGGAAACACCATATATTTT. The whole variable domain, remainder taken from reference TRBV5-1 and TRBJ1-3, is KAGVTQTPRYLIKTRGQQVTLSCSPISGHRSVSWYQQTPGQGLQFLFEYFSETQRNKGNFPGRFSGRQFSNSRSEMNVSTLELGDSALYLCASSLGDRDGNTIYFGEGSWLTVV.

The chain has TRBV20-1 and TRBJ1-3; tentatively, D is TRBD1 (6 bases). The V end lost 6 bases, the J end lost 4 bases, and 19 bases lay between the germline ends. The germline CDR1 and CDR2 sequences are DFQATT and SNEGSKA (reference sequence). The CDR3 has 15 residues. The CDR3 coding sequence is TGCAGTGCCAGCAGGGCCCAGGGGTCAGGAAACACCATATATTTT. The encoded protein is CSASRAQGSGNTIYF.